Listed here are 28 T cell receptor beta chains from one sample, sequenced in a study of cytomegalovirus exposure and HLA in healthy donors. Primers included in the PCR were 60 Vbeta and 13 Jbeta primers. Only in-frame clones appear in the TCRdb table, and some are missing; sequencing was by immunoSEQ multiplex PCR. The sample includes some 100,000 clones, around three quarters of them seen just once. The specimen sequenced was PBMCs. Receptors originate from a human donor in good health.

This rearrangement joins TRBV6-1 to TRBJ2-1, with D tentatively TRBD2 (6 bases). Trimming left V 3 bases short and J 0 bases short, with 9 bases between. Germline values: CDR1 MNHNS, CDR2 SASEGT. This CDR3 has 15 amino acids. In DNA, the CDR3 is TGTGCCAGCAGTGAGGGACTGTACTCCTACAATGAGCAGTTCTTC. Translation gives CASSEGLYSYNEQFF.

The chain recombines TRBV6-1 with TRBJ2-7, with D tentatively TRBD2 (6 bases). The germline gives CDR1 MNHNS, CDR2 SASEGT. The V end lost 2 bases, the J end lost 7 bases, and 18 bases lay between the germline ends. The CDR3 has 15 residues. The CDR3 coding sequence is TGTGCCAGCAGTGAATTTGGGGTCGTCGCGGGAGAGCAGTACTTC. Encoded protein: CASSEFGVVAGEQYF.

This clone was detected once. This rearrangement joins TRBV27 to TRBJ1-2; 10 bases are shared with TRBD1. The germline V gene encodes CDR1 MNHEY and CDR2 SMNVEV (reference sequence). The CDR3 is 16 residues long. Losses at the gene ends were 6 bases for V and 1 base for J; bases not matched to a gene: 8. The CDR3 region has the DNA TGTGCCAGCAGCAGGGACAGGGGAGGGTTTAACTATGGCTACACCTTC. This sequence encodes CASSRDRGGFNYGYTF.

The chain uses TRBV19 and TRBJ2-4; 7 bases align to TRBD1. The CDR3 runs 13 residues. CDR1 and CDR2 (germline): LNHDA, SQIVND (reference sequence). The trim removed 3 bases at V and 7 bases at J, leaving 3 bases unmatched. The CDR3 nucleotides are TGTGCCAGTAGTATCGGGACAGTGAACATTCAGTACTTC. Its translation: CASSIGTVNIQYF.

The gene calls are TRBV7-6 and TRBJ1-2; 9 bases align to TRBD1. The germline V gene encodes CDR1 SGHVS and CDR2 FNYEAQ. The length of the CDR3 is 13 residues. The junction had 2 bases not matched to a gene; V was cut back by 5 bases and J by 4 bases. The CDR3 DNA sequence: TGTGCCAGCAGCCAGGACAGGGGCTATGGCTACACCTTC. It specifies CASSQDRGYGYTF. Using reference TRBV7-6 and TRBJ1-2 for the parts outside the CDR3, the full variable domain is GAGVSQSPRYKVTKRGQDVALRCDPISGHVSLYWYRQALGQGPEFLTYFNYEAQQDKSGLPNDRFSAERPEGSISTLTIQRTEQRDSAMYRCASSQDRGYGYTFGSGTRLTVV.

The chain joins TRBV28 to TRBJ2-4, with 9 bases matching TRBD1. This CDR3 spans 14 amino acids. Germline V gene lookup returns CDR1 MDHEN and CDR2 SYDVKM. V shed 3 bases, J shed 3 bases, and the junction held 0 bases outside the gene matches. The CDR3 DNA reads TGTGCCAGCAGTTTGACAGGGGGCAAAAACATTCAGTACTTC. Translating it yields CASSLTGGKNIQYF.

This sequence joins TRBV27 and TRBJ2-1; tentative D call: TRBD1 (6 bases). Germline V CDR1 and CDR2: MNHEY, SMNVEV (reference sequence). The CDR3 consists of 15 residues. Trimming shortened V by 4 bases and J by 0 bases, and 10 bases separated the two germline ends. The CDR3 reads CASSYQGSSYNEQFF. Written as DNA, the CDR3 is TGTGCCAGCAGTTACCAGGGGAGCTCCTACAATGAGCAGTTCTTC.

The rearrangement uses TRBV15 and TRBJ2-7; 9 nucleotides align to TRBD1. Germline CDR1 reads LNHNV; CDR2 reads YYDKDF (reference sequence). The CDR3 has 13 amino acids. The trim removed 5 bases at V and 10 bases at J, leaving 9 bases unmatched. For the CDR3, the DNA is TGTGCCACCAGCGCACTGACAGGGGGTCGTCAGTACTTC. Translation: CATSALTGGRQYF. The full variable domain, in which reference TRBV15 and TRBJ2-7 provide the parts outside the CDR3, is DAMVIQNPRYQVTQFGKPVTLSCSQTLNHNVMYWYQQKSSQAPKLLFHYYDKDFNNEADTPDNFQSRRPNTSFCFLDIRSPGLGDTAMYLCATSALTGGRQYFGPGTRLTVT.

The V gene is TRBV29-1, the J gene TRBJ2-5; perhaps TRBD2 as D (6 bases). The germline V and J ends were trimmed by 2 bases and 1 base, with 17 bases remaining between them. CDR3 length: 16 residues. Germline V gives CDR1 SQVTM, CDR2 ANQGSEA. DNA of the CDR3: TGCAGCGTTGAAAAGGTGGCGGGGCACGCCCAAGAGACCCAGTACTTC. It encodes CSVEKVAGHAQETQYF.

The chain combines TRBV6-5 with TRBJ1-2; 12 nucleotides match TRBD1. CDR3 length equals 16 residues. The V gene's germline CDR1 is MNHEY and CDR2 SVGAGI. V gave up 0 bases and J gave up 6 bases; unmatched junction bases: 5. The CDR3 DNA is TGTGCCAGCAGTTACTCGGGGACAGGGGGCATTAATGGCTACACCTTC. Amino acid sequence: CASSYSGTGGINGYTF.

V usage is TRBV7-8 and J usage is TRBJ2-7, with TRBD2 matching 12 bases. The V gene's germline CDR1 is SGHVS and CDR2 FQNEAQ. The CDR3 covers 17 residues. Trimming cost V 1 base and J 7 bases; bases outside gene matches: 11. As DNA, the CDR3 is TGTGCCAGCAGCTTAGTAGGAGCTAGCGGGGGGGCAGGGGAGCAGTACTTC. Amino acids: CASSLVGASGGAGEQYF.

The chain recombines TRBV7-2 with TRBJ1-1; D unresolved. The CDR3 is 14 amino acids. With 2 bases removed from V and 0 bases from J, the gap between germline ends came to 7 bases. The germline gives CDR1 SGHTA, CDR2 FQGNSA. In nucleotides, the CDR3 is TGTGCCAGCAGCTTACAGGTTATGAACACTGAAGCTTTCTTT. Translating gives CASSLQVMNTEAFF.

The gene calls are TRBV6-4 and TRBJ2-2; D is uncertain. The CDR3 has 15 amino acids. The germline gives CDR1 MRHNA, CDR2 SNTAGT. The V end lost 2 bases, the J end lost 0 bases, and 7 bases lay between the germline ends. CDR3 region: CASSDSESNTGELFF. The CDR3 DNA follows: TGTGCCAGCAGTGACAGCGAGTCGAACACCGGGGAGCTGTTTTTT.

This clone showed up just once. This chain uses TRBV20-1 with TRBJ2-4, with unresolved D. The CDR3 is 11 residues long. The germline gives CDR1 DFQATT, CDR2 SNEGSKA (reference sequence). Trimming removed 4 bases at V and 8 bases at J, with 9 bases between. CDR3: CSAIGVDIQYF. In nucleotides, the CDR3 is TGCAGTGCTATAGGAGTAGACATTCAGTACTTC.

V and J are TRBV5-1 and TRBJ2-5; 7 bases agree with TRBD2. Trimming took 4 bases from V and 5 from J; bases not matched to a gene: 11. CDR1 is SGHRS and CDR2 is YFSETQ in the germline V gene. This CDR3 spans 15 amino acids. CDR3 in amino acids: CASSPRGLQRETQYF. The CDR3, as DNA: TGCGCCAGCAGCCCGAGGGGACTACAAAGGGAGACCCAGTACTTC.

The rearrangement joins TRBV6-1 to TRBJ2-3, with no clear D. This CDR3 spans 15 amino acids. The V end was cut by 4 bases, the J end by 0 bases, with 11 bases between. Looked up from germline, CDR1 is MNHNS and CDR2 is SASEGT. Written as DNA, the CDR3 is TGTGCCAGCAGTGCTTTAGCAGCTAGCACAGATACGCAGTATTTT. Protein sequence: CASSALAASTDTQYF.

This clone was detected a few times. The J gene is TRBJ1-6, the V gene TRBV5-1; D gene ambiguous. CDR3 length: 15 residues. CDR1 is SGHRS, CDR2 YFSETQ, per germline. V was trimmed by 0 bases and J by 9 bases, leaving 13 bases between them. The CDR3 DNA reads as TGCGCCAGCAGCTTGGGGTTACAGACCTTTTCACCCCTCCACTTT. Translation: CASSLGLQTFSPLHF.

This clone was detected once. This sequence joins TRBV28 and TRBJ1-5; maybe TRBD1 (6 bases). Germline CDR1 reads MDHEN; CDR2 reads SYDVKM. V lost 6 bases and J lost 4, with 16 bases in between. CDR3 length: 15 residues. For the CDR3, the DNA is TGTGCCAGCAGGGCGGGGGGCTCCGGGAATCAGCCCCAGCATTTT. This sequence encodes CASRAGGSGNQPQHF.

V gene TRBV9 combines with J gene TRBJ1-3; D is undetermined. CDR3 length equals 16 residues. Germline-derived CDR1 and CDR2 are SGDLS and YYNGEE. Trimming took 3 bases from V and 0 from J, leaving 13 bases between them. CDR3 DNA sequence: TGTGCCAGCAGCGCGGACTTTCCGAGCTCTGGAAACACCATATATTTT. This translates into CASSADFPSSGNTIYF.

This rearrangement joins TRBV5-1 to TRBJ2-7; 15 bases fit TRBD2. The germline V gene has CDR1 SGHRS and CDR2 YFSETQ. The CDR3 has 19 residues. V was pared by 5 bases and J by 1 base, with 13 bases of the junction left unmatched. The CDR3 sequence is CASSSTRTSGGEKSYEQYF. For the CDR3, the DNA is TGCGCCAGCAGTTCTACCCGGACTAGCGGGGGGGAAAAATCCTACGAGCAGTACTTC.

The genes are TRBV5-1 and TRBJ2-5, with D tentatively TRBD1 (5 bases). This CDR3 has 15 residues. Looked up from germline, CDR1 is SGHRS and CDR2 is YFSETQ. Between the trimmed V and J ends, which lost 6 bases and 1 base, there was a span of 16 bases. CDR3 coding DNA: TGCGCCAGCACCCTGGGCCAGGGCTCCCAAGAGACCCAGTACTTC. It is translated as CASTLGQGSQETQYF.

This rearrangement joins TRBV25-1 to TRBJ2-7; D is uncertain. Trimming took 2 bases from V and 0 from J, leaving 5 bases between them. Germline V CDR1 and CDR2: MGHDK, SYGVNS. CDR3 length equals 13 residues. CDR3 sequence (DNA): TGTGCCAGCAGTGAAATCAGCTCCTACGAGCAGTACTTC. It is translated as CASSEISSYEQYF.

This clone has just a few counts. The genes are TRBV28 and TRBJ1-1, with D uncertain. The CDR3 consists of 16 residues. The V end was cut by 3 bases, the J end by 1 base, with 15 bases between. The germline V gene encodes CDR1 MDHEN and CDR2 SYDVKM. The DNA for the CDR3 is TGTGCCAGCAGTTTTAGGTTTCGGGTTACGAACACTGAAGCTTTCTTT. It specifies CASSFRFRVTNTEAFF.

The chain joins TRBV2 to TRBJ2-7, with D possibly matching TRBD1 (5 bases). Trimming took 3 bases from V and 2 from J, leaving 20 bases between them. The CDR3 consists of 17 residues. Germline loops: CDR1 SNHLY, CDR2 FYNNEI. CDR3 nucleotide sequence: TGTGCCAGCAGTGATTGGGGCATCCTGCAGAGAACCTACGAGCAGTACTTC. It specifies CASSDWGILQRTYEQYF.

The chain combines TRBV19 with TRBJ1-2; 10 bases agree with TRBD1. V shed 8 bases, J shed 6 bases, and the junction held 9 bases outside the gene matches. The CDR3 is 14 residues long. CDR1 LNHDA and CDR2 SQIVND come from the germline V gene (reference sequence). In nucleotides, the CDR3 is TGTGCCAGTCTCGGGACAGGGGTGTATAATGGCTACACCTTC. Its protein is CASLGTGVYNGYTF.

The V gene is TRBV6-6, the J gene TRBJ1-5; D is ambiguous. The CDR3 runs to 15 residues. CDR1 is MNHNY and CDR2 is SVGAGI in the germline V gene (reference sequence). V lost 4 bases and J lost 0, with 10 bases in between. CDR3: CASSSGKNSNQPQHF. The CDR3 coding sequence is TGTGCCAGCAGTTCGGGTAAGAATAGCAATCAGCCCCAGCATTTT.

This clone was recorded once. This chain connects TRBV7-6 to TRBJ2-1, with 9 bases lining up with TRBD2. This CDR3 is built from 16 residues. V dropped 4 bases and J dropped 6; count of bases not matched to a gene: 10. CDR1 is SGHVS and CDR2 is FNYEAQ in the germline V gene. This CDR3 is CASSSTPTAGGNEQFF. DNA for the CDR3: TGTGCCAGCAGCTCAACACCTACAGCGGGGGGCAATGAGCAGTTCTTC.

This chain connects TRBV5-6 to TRBJ1-5; D is unresolved. The CDR3 consists of 12 residues. The germline V gene encodes CDR1 SGHDT and CDR2 YYEEEE. The V end lost 4 bases, the J end lost 3 bases, and 5 bases lay between the germline ends. The CDR3 here is CASSPYNQPQHF. As DNA, the CDR3 is TGTGCCAGCAGCCCGTACAATCAGCCCCAGCATTTT.